This T cell receptor (beta chain) derives from a study of cytomegalovirus exposure and HLA in healthy donors. Overall study results and limits: Rare sequences made up most TCRs, while some public TCRs were found in many donors. As a later analysis revealed, most CMV-associated TCR beta chains appeared HLA-restricted.

As concerns this clone: Its specificity is unknown.

Primers included in the PCR were 60 Vbeta and 13 Jbeta primers. The method was immunoSEQ multiplex PCR; TCRdb's version includes in-frame clones alone and lacks a portion of them. This table holds roughly 180,000 clones, around four fifths found once. The V and J ends lost 2 bases and 11 bases respectively, with 9 bases between them. The CDR3 is 11 residues long. CDR1 MNHNS and CDR2 SASEGT come from the germline V gene. The TCR was taken from a woman aged 25-40 years in good health and CMV-seropositive. This rearrangement joins TRBV6-1 to TRBJ2-5; D call uncertain. Sample: PBMCs. The CDR3 here is CASSEFREQYF. DNA of the CDR3: TGTGCCAGCAGTGAATTTAGAGAGCAGTACTTC.